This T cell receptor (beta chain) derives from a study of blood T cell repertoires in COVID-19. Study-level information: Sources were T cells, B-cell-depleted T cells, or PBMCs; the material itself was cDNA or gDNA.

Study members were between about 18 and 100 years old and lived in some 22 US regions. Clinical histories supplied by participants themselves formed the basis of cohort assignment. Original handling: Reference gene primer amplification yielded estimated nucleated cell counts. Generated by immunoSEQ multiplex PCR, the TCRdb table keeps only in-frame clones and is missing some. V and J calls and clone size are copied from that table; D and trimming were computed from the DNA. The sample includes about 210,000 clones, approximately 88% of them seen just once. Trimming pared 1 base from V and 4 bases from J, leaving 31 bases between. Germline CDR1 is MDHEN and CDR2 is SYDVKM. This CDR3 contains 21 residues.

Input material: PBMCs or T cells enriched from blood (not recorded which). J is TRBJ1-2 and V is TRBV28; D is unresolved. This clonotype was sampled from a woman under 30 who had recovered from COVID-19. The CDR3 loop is CASSLSPLGIAIRGEGYGYTF. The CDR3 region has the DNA TGTGCCAGCAGTTTATCCCCCTTAGGAATAGCCATAAGAGGTGAAGGCTATGGCTACACCTTC.